Below, 5 T cell receptor beta chains from the same sample are listed, as sequenced in a study of identical twins. One entry per CDR3 protein results from TCRdb running MiXCR on the 5' RACE reads. The sample yields about 240,000 distinct CDR3 sequences, roughly a tenth seen once. Sequenced sample: memory T cells sorted from blood. The source is a man aged 50 or older in good health.

The chain couples TRBV20-1 to TRBJ1-2, with TRBD1 matching over 7 bases. J lost 4 bases, V lost 0 bases, and 14 bases had no gene match. Germline V lookup: CDR1 DFQATT, CDR2 SNEGSKA (reference sequence). This CDR3 region has 17 residues. DNA of the CDR3: TGCAGTGCTAGAGATCGAAATTTGAACCGGGACAGCTATGGCTACACCTTC. Encoded protein: CSARDRNLNRDSYGYTF.

This clonotype was counted at least ten times. V and J are TRBV20-1 and TRBJ2-3; D is undetermined. Trimming pared 5 bases from V and 4 bases from J, leaving 10 bases between. Germline V gene lookup returns CDR1 DFQATT and CDR2 SNEGSKA (reference sequence). The CDR3 extends over 12 amino acids. The CDR3, as DNA: TGCAGTGCTCGTCTAGTCGCAGATACGCAGTATTTT. It yields the protein CSARLVADTQYF.

The table lists this clonotype with a few counts. The chain recombines TRBV7-2 with TRBJ2-3; perhaps TRBD2 as D (5 bases). The CDR3 has 13 residues. The V gene lost 3 bases and the J gene lost 11 bases, with 15 bases spanning the gap. Germline-derived CDR1 and CDR2 are SGHTA and FQGNSA. The CDR3 sequence: CASSFADGLRQYF. CDR3 bases: TGTGCCAGCAGCTTTGCCGACGGACTTAGGCAGTATTTT.

This clonotype has more than one count but fewer than ten. The V call is TRBV27, the J call TRBJ2-1; a weak D match, TRBD2 (5 bases). Trimming pared 6 bases from V and 11 bases from J, leaving 17 bases between. The CDR3 length is 13 residues. The germline gives CDR1 MNHEY, CDR2 SMNVEV (reference sequence). CDR3 DNA: TGTGCCAGCAGAAGAACTGGCGACGGGAAGCAGTTCTTC. Residues: CASRRTGDGKQFF.

This clonotype was found many times. This chain connects TRBV20-1 to TRBJ2-1; 7 bases are a match to TRBD2. The V gene's germline CDR1 is DFQATT and CDR2 SNEGSKA (reference sequence). The CDR3 is 16 residues long. The V segment lost 0 bases and the J segment 3 bases; nucleotides outside the gene matches: 8. The CDR3 nucleotides read TGCAGTGCTAGAGACTCACGGCGGGAGAGCTACAATGAGCAGTTCTTC. It codes for CSARDSRRESYNEQFF.